This T cell receptor (beta chain) was captured by sequencing in a study of blood T cell repertoires in COVID-19. Study background: Acute-phase and convalescent COVID-19 samples originated in the United States, Italy and Spain. PBMCs, B-cell-depleted T cells, or T cells were the source of the cDNA or gDNA that made up the material.

CDR3 length: 18 residues. Germline V gene lookup returns CDR1 ENHRY and CDR2 SYGVKD. The V segment lost 5 bases and the J segment 0 bases; nucleotides outside the gene matches: 10. As originally analysed: Reference gene primer amplification yielded estimated nucleated cell counts. Assay used: immunoSEQ multiplex PCR; TCRdb lists only in-frame clones, some missing. V, J and clone size are taken as reported in that table, and D and trimming were inferred from the DNA itself. Of around 240,000 clones in the sample, 65% to 90% were seen once. This clonotype was sampled from a woman in her fifties or sixties with acute or convalescent COVID-19. The sample comprised peripheral blood. This rearrangement joins TRBV10-3 to TRBJ2-7; 13 positions agree with TRBD2. CDR3 sequence (DNA): TGTGCCATCAGTTCCTTGACTAGCGGGGGGCAGAGCTCCTACGAGCAGTACTTC. Its translation is CAISSLTSGGQSSYEQYF.